What follows are 26 T cell receptor beta chains derived from one specimen sequenced in a study of cytomegalovirus exposure and HLA in healthy donors. Use of 60 Vbeta and 13 Jbeta primers characterized the PCR. The protocol was immunoSEQ multiplex PCR, while the TCRdb copy is restricted to in-frame clones and leaves out a portion. Of 77,000 or so clones in the sample, 60% to 85% were seen once. Sequenced sample: PBMCs. The receptors stem from a man aged 40-49 years in good health and CMV-seronegative.

In this sample, this clone turned up a few times. The chain joins TRBV5-5 to TRBJ2-1; 10 bases fit TRBD2. With V trimmed by 0 bases and J by 13 bases, 13 bases remained unmatched. The CDR3 contains 16 residues. The germline CDR1 and CDR2 sequences are SGHKS and YYEKEE (reference sequence). The CDR3 DNA reads as TGTGCCAGCAGCTTGGACTGGACTAGCGGCAGGTCAGATCAGTTCTTC. It translates to CASSLDWTSGRSDQFF.

The gene calls are TRBV29-1 and TRBJ2-7; 8 bases are shared with TRBD2. CDR3 length: 14 amino acids. V was clipped by 5 bases and J by 0 bases; unmatched bases: 6. Germline V CDR1 and CDR2: SQVTM, ANQGSEA. The CDR3 spells CSVLTSETSYEQYF. The CDR3 coding sequence is TGCAGCGTTTTGACTAGCGAGACCTCCTACGAGCAGTACTTC.

This clone showed up just once. The genes are TRBV5-6 and TRBJ2-7; D might be TRBD1 (6 bases). Trimming cost V 3 bases and J 1 base, with 11 bases left between them. The CDR3 is 14 residues long. Germline V gene sequence: CDR1 SGHDT, CDR2 YYEEEE. The CDR3 DNA sequence: TGTGCCAGCAGCTGGGGGCAGAATTCCTACGAGCAGTACTTC. This codes for CASSWGQNSYEQYF.

This clone was recorded a few times. Written as DNA, the CDR3 is TGCGCCAGCAGCCCAGGACAGGGGGATCCCTCCGGAAACACCATATATTTT. Amino acid sequence: CASSPGQGDPSGNTIYF. The chain uses TRBV4-1 and TRBJ1-3; 10 bases are a match to TRBD1. The CDR3 covers 17 residues. Germline CDR1 MGHRA, CDR2 YSYEKL. Trimming removed 4 bases from V and 4 bases from J; junction bases left unmatched: 10.

As concerns this clone: Distinct nucleotide sequences in the sample also encode this CDR3. This chain links TRBV6-5 with TRBJ2-7, with D perhaps TRBD2 (5 bases). Germline CDR1 and CDR2: MNHEY and SVGAGI. V was trimmed by 0 bases and J by 4 bases, leaving 7 bases between them. The CDR3 has 13 amino acids. CDR3 coding DNA: TGTGCCAGCAGTTACTCGACGGGGTACGAGCAGTACTTC. Encoded protein: CASSYSTGYEQYF.

The J gene is TRBJ2-3, the V gene TRBV6-1, with TRBD1 matching 9 bases. CDR1 is MNHNS and CDR2 is SASEGT in the germline V gene. The CDR3 has 15 residues. V trimming: 6 bases; J trimming: 6 bases; junction bases outside the gene matches: 10. CDR3 sequence (DNA): TGTGCCAGCAGAGCACGGGACAGGGCTCTGGATACGCAGTATTTT. Residues: CASRARDRALDTQYF.

The gene calls are TRBV6-1 and TRBJ2-5; 8 bases match TRBD2. The CDR3 is 17 residues long. Germline V gene data show CDR1 as MNHNS and CDR2 as SASEGT. J lost 3 bases, V lost 4 bases, and 13 bases had no gene match. The CDR3 nucleotides read TGTGCCAGCAGTGCCCTAGCGGGCCTTATCCGCAAAGAGACCCAGTACTTC. This codes for CASSALAGLIRKETQYF.

The DNA of the CDR3 is TGTGCCAGTAGTATAGGACTCACTAGCCAGGCAGCAGATACGCAGTATTTT. Protein product: CASSIGLTSQAADTQYF. The chain links TRBV19 to TRBJ2-3; D is perhaps TRBD2 (6 bases). V lost 1 base and J 4 bases, leaving 18 bases between the germline ends. The CDR3 length is 17 residues. The germline CDR1 and CDR2 sequences are LNHDA and SQIVND (reference sequence).

J is TRBJ2-7 and V is TRBV20-1; D ambiguous. Per the germline V gene, CDR1 is DFQATT and CDR2 is SNEGSKA (reference sequence). V was trimmed by 3 bases and J by 7 bases, leaving 10 bases between them. There are 11 residues in the CDR3. The CDR3 is CSASIGYEQYF. The CDR3 DNA is TGCAGTGCTAGTATCGGGTATGAGCAGTACTTC.

The V gene is TRBV7-3, the J gene TRBJ2-3; 7 bases match TRBD2. The J segment lost 0 bases and the V segment lost 5 bases, leaving 5 bases of the junction unmatched. The germline CDR1 and CDR2 sequences are SGHTA and FQGTGA. The CDR3 length is 15 residues. CDR3 sequence (DNA): TGTGCCAGCAGCCCCCTAGCGGCTAGCACAGATACGCAGTATTTT. Protein: CASSPLAASTDTQYF. The entire variable domain, with the rest obtained from reference TRBV7-3 and TRBJ2-3, is as follows: GAGVSQTPSNKVTEKGKYVELRCDPISGHTALYWYRQSLGQGPEFLIYFQGTGAADDSGLPNDRFFAVRPEGSVSTLKIQRTERGDSAVYLCASSPLAASTDTQYFGPGTRLTVL.

This chain joins TRBV18 and TRBJ2-3; no firm D call. CDR3 length: 13 residues. The germline gives CDR1 KGHSH, CDR2 LQKENI. The V gene lost 3 bases and the J gene lost 1 base, with 5 bases spanning the gap. CDR3 sequence reads: CASSPTGTDTQYF. The CDR3 region has the DNA TGTGCCAGCTCACCGACTGGCACAGATACGCAGTATTTT.

This clone showed up just once. This chain uses TRBV5-1 with TRBJ1-5, with D tentatively TRBD1 (6 bases). In germline, CDR1 is SGHRS, CDR2 YFSETQ. The CDR3 runs 13 residues. V lost 4 bases and J lost 7, with 12 bases in between. The CDR3 nucleotides read TGCGCCAGCAGCCGCGCAGGGGACCAGCCCCAGCATTTT. Its protein product is CASSRAGDQPQHF.

V usage is TRBV29-1 and J usage is TRBJ2-7, with 7 bases identical to TRBD2. In germline, CDR1 is SQVTM, CDR2 ANQGSEA. The CDR3 loop spans 13 amino acids. After removal of 3 bases from V and 5 bases from J, the junction contained 7 bases not matched to a gene. The CDR3 loop is CSVEGGFRDEQYF. DNA for the CDR3: TGCAGCGTTGAGGGGGGGTTTAGGGACGAGCAGTACTTC.

The chain combines TRBV6-6 with TRBJ1-1, with a weak D call TRBD1 (6 bases). Germline CDR1 and CDR2: MNHNY and SVGAGI (reference sequence). With 2 bases removed from V and 1 base from J, the gap between germline ends came to 11 bases. The CDR3 has 15 amino acids. CDR3 DNA sequence: TGTGCCAGCAGTTACCCGGGGGGCGGGAACACTGAAGCTTTCTTT. Protein: CASSYPGGGNTEAFF.

The chain recombines TRBV28 with TRBJ1-1, with D possibly matching TRBD1 (6 bases). The CDR3 is 16 amino acids. V was shortened by 5 bases and J by 1 base, with 17 bases between the two germline ends. In germline, CDR1 is MDHEN, CDR2 SYDVKM. CDR3 DNA sequence: TGTGCCAGCAGTAGGGACACCCCCATCGGGAACACTGAAGCTTTCTTT. It translates to CASSRDTPIGNTEAFF.

Regarding this clone: The sample has other DNA sequences that encode this CDR3 too. The chain links TRBV6-1 to TRBJ2-1, with 8 bases aligning to TRBD2. In germline, CDR1 is MNHNS, CDR2 SASEGT. This CDR3 region has 13 residues. The V and J ends lost 8 bases and 4 bases, in that order; junction bases with no gene match: 4. The CDR3 loop is CASGASGYNEQFF. CDR3 DNA sequence: TGTGCCAGCGGAGCTAGCGGGTACAATGAGCAGTTCTTC.

The J gene is TRBJ2-5, the V gene TRBV19, with 11 bases that match TRBD2. TRBJ2-7 explains the end of the DNA better; the J call may be wrong. Germline CDR1 LNHDA, CDR2 SQIVND (reference sequence). This CDR3 contains 15 residues. CDR3 DNA: TGTGCCAGTAGGACACTAGCGGGAGTTGGGAACGAGCAGTACTTC. Encoded protein: CASRTLAGVGNEQYF.

The genes are TRBV6-6 and TRBJ1-4; D unclear. V lost 7 bases to trimming and J lost 3 bases, with 15 bases between them. The length of the CDR3 is 15 residues. Germline CDR1 and CDR2: MNHNY and SVGAGI (reference sequence). The CDR3 DNA is TGTGCCAGCACCCAAGGTATAGCGGCTAATGAAAAACTGTTTTTT. This encodes CASTQGIAANEKLFF.

The chain recombines TRBV27 with TRBJ2-2, with a possible D match to TRBD2 (5 bases). CDR3 size: 15 residues. Trimming pared 8 bases from V and 4 bases from J, leaving 17 bases between. The germline V gene has CDR1 MNHEY and CDR2 SMNVEV (reference sequence). The CDR3 sequence: CASYEGPLGTGELFF. The CDR3 bases are TGTGCCAGCTATGAGGGCCCTTTGGGCACCGGGGAGCTGTTTTTT.

About this clone: Sequence at one end of the junction differs from germline and may be a read error. The V gene is TRBV7-9, the J gene TRBJ1-2; D call uncertain. CDR1 and CDR2 from the germline V gene are SEHNR and FQNEAQ (reference sequence). This CDR3 spans 12 amino acids. CDR3 DNA sequence: TGTTCCAGCAGCTTCGGTGAGGTTGGCTACACCTTC. It yields the protein CSSSFGEVGYTF.

The V and J genes are TRBV7-8 and TRBJ2-1; 9 positions agree with TRBD2. CDR3 length equals 17 residues. Germline V gene lookup returns CDR1 SGHVS and CDR2 FQNEAQ. J gave up 5 bases and V 2 bases, and 10 bases lay outside the gene matches. CDR3 sequence: CASSLLRAAGGNNEQFF. The CDR3 DNA is TGTGCCAGCAGCTTACTCCGGGCAGCGGGAGGCAACAATGAGCAGTTCTTC.

The chain carries TRBV5-1 and TRBJ2-5; 8 bases are a match to TRBD2. The J call may be incorrect, as the DNA end agrees better with TRBJ2-7. This CDR3 has 15 residues. Germline assignment: CDR1 SGHRS and CDR2 YFSETQ. The CDR3 region is CASSPGTGGPDEQYF. Written as DNA, the CDR3 is TGCGCCAGCAGCCCTGGGACGGGAGGGCCGGACGAGCAGTACTTC.

The chain joins TRBV7-6 to TRBJ2-3, with a tentative D call TRBD1 (5 bases). The germline V gene encodes CDR1 SGHVS and CDR2 FNYEAQ. CDR3 length equals 15 residues. V dropped 5 bases and J dropped 0 bases, with 12 bases sitting between them. CDR3 coding DNA: TGTGCCAGCAGCCCAAGACAGAGAAGCACAGATACGCAGTATTTT. It codes for CASSPRQRSTDTQYF.

This clone was seen only once. The CDR3 loop reads CASSILWTGGTGELFF. In DNA form, the CDR3 reads TGTGCCAGTAGTATACTTTGGACAGGGGGCACCGGGGAGCTGTTTTTT. This sequence joins TRBV19 and TRBJ2-2; 10 bases are shared with TRBD1. Trimming took 2 bases from V and 4 from J; bases not matched to a gene: 4. CDR3 length: 16 residues. CDR1 is LNHDA and CDR2 is SQIVND in the germline V gene (reference sequence). The full variable domain, completed using reference TRBV19 and TRBJ2-2, is DGGITQSPKYLFRKEGQNVTLSCEQNLNHDAMYWYRQDPGQGLRLIYYSQIVNDFQKGDIAEGYSVSREKKESFPLTVTSAQKNPTAFYLCASSILWTGGTGELFFGEGSRLTVL.

The chain employs TRBV28 and TRBJ1-6, with a tentative D call TRBD1 (5 bases). Trimming cost V 6 bases and J 7 bases, with 7 bases left between them. The CDR3 extends over 12 amino acids. CDR1 is MDHEN, CDR2 SYDVKM, per germline. CDR3 nucleotides: TGTGCCAGCAGGACAGTGAATTCACCCCTCCACTTT. Its translation: CASRTVNSPLHF.

This chain joins TRBV2 and TRBJ1-1, with a weak D call TRBD1 (6 bases). The CDR3 contains 13 residues. The V gene's germline CDR1 is SNHLY and CDR2 FYNNEI. Deletions cut 8 bases from V and 5 bases from J, with 15 bases between. The CDR3 here is CASRWDIGTEAFF. The CDR3, as DNA: TGTGCCAGCCGGTGGGACATTGGTACTGAAGCTTTCTTT.